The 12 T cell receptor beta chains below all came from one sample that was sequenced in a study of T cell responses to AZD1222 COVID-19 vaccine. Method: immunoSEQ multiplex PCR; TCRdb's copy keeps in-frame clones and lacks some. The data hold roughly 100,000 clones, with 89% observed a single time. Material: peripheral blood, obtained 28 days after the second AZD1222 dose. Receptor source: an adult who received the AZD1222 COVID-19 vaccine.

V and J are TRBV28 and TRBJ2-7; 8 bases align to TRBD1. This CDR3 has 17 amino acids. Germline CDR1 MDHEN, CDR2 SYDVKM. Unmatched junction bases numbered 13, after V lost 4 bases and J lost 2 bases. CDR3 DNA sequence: TGTGCCAGCAGTTCCCAACTGAGGACAGGGTCTCCCTACGAGCAGTACTTC. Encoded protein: CASSSQLRTGSPYEQYF.

The CDR3 DNA reads TGTGCCAGCAGTTACACACAAGAGACCCAGTACTTC. It yields the protein CASSYTQETQYF. The V call is TRBV6-5, the J call TRBJ2-5, with D unclear. Germline CDR1 is MNHEY and CDR2 is SVGAGI. This CDR3 spans 12 amino acids. Trimming cost V 2 bases and J 2 bases, with 3 bases left between them.

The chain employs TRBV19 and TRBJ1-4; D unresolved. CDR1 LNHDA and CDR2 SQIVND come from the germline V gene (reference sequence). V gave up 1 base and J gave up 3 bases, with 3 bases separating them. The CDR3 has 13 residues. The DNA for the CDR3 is TGTGCCAGTAGTATAGTTGCTAATGAAAAACTGTTTTTT. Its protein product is CASSIVANEKLFF.

This chain's CDR3 is CSASRGTNTEAFF. The CDR3 DNA is TGCAGTGCTAGTCGGGGCACTAACACTGAAGCTTTCTTT. The chain couples TRBV20-1 to TRBJ1-1; D is possibly TRBD1 (5 bases). This CDR3 contains 13 residues. Trimming removed 3 bases at V and 2 bases at J, with 10 bases between. CDR1 DFQATT and CDR2 SNEGSKA come from the germline V gene (reference sequence).

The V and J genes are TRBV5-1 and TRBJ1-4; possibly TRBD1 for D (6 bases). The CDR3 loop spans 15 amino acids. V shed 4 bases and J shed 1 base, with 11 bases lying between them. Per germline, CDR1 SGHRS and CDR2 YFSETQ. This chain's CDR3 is CASSISGVTNEKLFF. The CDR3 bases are TGCGCCAGCAGCATTTCAGGGGTAACTAATGAAAAACTGTTTTTT.

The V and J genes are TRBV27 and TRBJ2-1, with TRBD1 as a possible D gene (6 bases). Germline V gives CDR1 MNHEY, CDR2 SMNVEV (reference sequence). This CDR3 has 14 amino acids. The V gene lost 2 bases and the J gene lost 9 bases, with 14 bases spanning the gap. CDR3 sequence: CASSLRNDRLEQFF. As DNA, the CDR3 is TGTGCCAGCAGTTTACGCAACGACAGGCTTGAGCAGTTCTTC.

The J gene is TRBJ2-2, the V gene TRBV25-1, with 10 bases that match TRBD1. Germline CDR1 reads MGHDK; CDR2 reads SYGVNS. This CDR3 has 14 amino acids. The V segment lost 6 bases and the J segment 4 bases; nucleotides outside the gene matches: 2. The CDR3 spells CASRGQGPTGELFF. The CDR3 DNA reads TGTGCCAGCAGGGGACAGGGGCCCACCGGGGAGCTGTTTTTT.

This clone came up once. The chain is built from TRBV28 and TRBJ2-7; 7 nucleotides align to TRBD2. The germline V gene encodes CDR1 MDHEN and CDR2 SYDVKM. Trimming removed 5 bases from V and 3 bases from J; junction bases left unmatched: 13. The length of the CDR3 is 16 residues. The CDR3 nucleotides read TGTGCCAGCAGTCTGCCGACTGGCCAGCGGGGCTACGAGCAGTACTTC. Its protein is CASSLPTGQRGYEQYF.

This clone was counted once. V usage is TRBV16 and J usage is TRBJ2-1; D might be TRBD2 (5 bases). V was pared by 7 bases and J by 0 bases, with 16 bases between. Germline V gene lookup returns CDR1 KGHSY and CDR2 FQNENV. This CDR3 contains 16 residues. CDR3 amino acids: CASTLATRSSYNEQFF. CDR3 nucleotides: TGTGCCAGCACCCTAGCCACGCGGAGCTCCTACAATGAGCAGTTCTTC.

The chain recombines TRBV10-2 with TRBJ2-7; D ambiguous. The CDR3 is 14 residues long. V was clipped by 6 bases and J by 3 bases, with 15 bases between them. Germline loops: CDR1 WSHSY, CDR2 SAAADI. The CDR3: CASRVEWADYEQYF. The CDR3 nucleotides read TGCGCCAGCAGGGTGGAGTGGGCCGACTACGAGCAGTACTTC.

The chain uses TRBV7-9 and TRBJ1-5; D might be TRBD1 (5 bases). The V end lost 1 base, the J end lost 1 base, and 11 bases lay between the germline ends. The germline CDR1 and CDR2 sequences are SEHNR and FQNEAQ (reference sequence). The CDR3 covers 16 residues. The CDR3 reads CASSLGGGISNQPQHF. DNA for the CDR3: TGTGCCAGCAGCTTAGGGGGCGGGATCAGCAATCAGCCCCAGCATTTT.

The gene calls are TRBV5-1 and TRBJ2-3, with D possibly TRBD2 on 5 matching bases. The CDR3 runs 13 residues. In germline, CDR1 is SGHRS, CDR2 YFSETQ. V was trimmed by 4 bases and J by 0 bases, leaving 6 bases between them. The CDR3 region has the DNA TGCGCCAGCAGCGGAGGTAGCACAGATACGCAGTATTTT. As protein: CASSGGSTDTQYF.